A selection of T cell receptor beta chains follows, all from one sample in a study of blood T cell repertoires in COVID-19. Data came from immunoSEQ multiplex PCR; TCRdb stores just in-frame clones and leaves some out. The data contain more than 80,000 clones, about 83% of them singletons. The sequenced material came from peripheral blood. The receptors stem from a man aged 50 to 59 with active COVID-19. Each CDR3 is given with its conserved first and last residue. The order of the fields is D gene, J gene, clone size, V gene, CDR3 protein, CDR3 DNA. D genes are given only for firm matches. Not every row has a clone size; where given, it reads once, few, many or a size class.

d_gene: TRBD1
j_gene: TRBJ1-2
abundance: NA
v_gene: TRBV5-6
CDR3aa: CASRPQGAYGYTF
CDR3nt: TGTGCCAGCCGTCCCCAGGGGGCCTATGGCTACACCTTC

d_gene: NA
j_gene: TRBJ2-6
abundance: NA
v_gene: TRBV9
CDR3aa: CASSTQLSGANVLTF
CDR3nt: TGTGCCAGCAGCACACAGCTTTCTGGGGCCAACGTCCTGACTTTC

d_gene: NA
j_gene: TRBJ2-1
abundance: NA
v_gene: TRBV19
CDR3aa: CASSMSREWDEQFF
CDR3nt: TGTGCCAGTAGTATGAGCCGGGAATGGGATGAGCAGTTCTTC

d_gene: TRBD2
j_gene: TRBJ2-7
abundance: NA
v_gene: TRBV28
CDR3aa: CASSFRGLAAEQYF
CDR3nt: TGTGCCAGCAGTTTTCGGGGACTAGCGGCTGAGCAGTACTTC

d_gene: TRBD1
j_gene: TRBJ1-2
abundance: NA
v_gene: TRBV18
CDR3aa: CASSPQGDYGYTF
CDR3nt: TGTGCCAGCTCACCGCAGGGGGATTATGGCTACACCTTC

d_gene: TRBD2
j_gene: TRBJ2-5
abundance: NA
v_gene: TRBV7-2
CDR3aa: CASSLVPSGGHEETQYF
CDR3nt: TGTGCCAGCAGCTTAGTTCCGTCGGGGGGGCATGAAGAGACCCAGTACTTC

d_gene: TRBD1
j_gene: TRBJ1-4
abundance: once
v_gene: TRBV5-1
CDR3aa: CASSGTGATNEKLFF
CDR3nt: TGCGCCAGCAGCGGGACAGGGGCAACTAATGAAAAACTGTTTTTT

d_gene: TRBD2
j_gene: TRBJ2-1
abundance: NA
v_gene: TRBV2
CDR3aa: CASTGTSGGAQFF
CDR3nt: TGTGCCTCCACCGGGACTAGCGGGGGGGCTCAGTTCTTC

d_gene: NA
j_gene: TRBJ1-2
abundance: NA
v_gene: TRBV28
CDR3aa: CASSLGTGLTYGYTF
CDR3nt: TGTGCCAGCAGTTTAGGCACCGGACTAACCTATGGCTACACCTTC

d_gene: TRBD1
j_gene: TRBJ2-2
abundance: NA
v_gene: TRBV7-6
CDR3aa: CASSRRGTGGGGNTGELFF
CDR3nt: TGTGCCAGCAGCCGCCGCGGGACAGGGGGCGGTGGGAACACCGGGGAGCTGTTTTTT

d_gene: NA
j_gene: TRBJ1-2
abundance: NA
v_gene: TRBV5-4
CDR3aa: CASSHVPRAYGYTF
CDR3nt: TGTGCCAGCAGCCACGTTCCCCGAGCATATGGCTACACCTTC

d_gene: NA
j_gene: TRBJ2-7
abundance: NA
v_gene: TRBV6-5
CDR3aa: CASTGTPTYEQYF
CDR3nt: TGTGCCAGCACCGGGACACCAACCTACGAGCAGTACTTC